This T cell receptor (beta chain) stems from a study of shared clonotypes between healthy human individuals. The CDR3 has 15 amino acids. Deletions cut 1 base from V and 7 bases from J, with 17 bases between. The V gene's germline CDR1 is SGDLS and CDR2 YYNGEE. Using immunoSEQ multiplex PCR, the repertoire was profiled, and TCRdb retains in-frame clones only, with some absent. The sample lists around 1.9 million clones; approximately 92% were seen once. Naive CD8 cells comprised CD45RO-negative, CCR7-positively selected cells, excluding terminally differentiated effector memory CD45RA+ cells. This chain connects TRBV9 to TRBJ1-2; no clear D gene. This TCR came from a man aged 18 to 29 in good health. Some clones in this sample may be carry-over from other donors' samples. Specimen: naive CD8+ T cells from PBMCs. CDR3 protein: CASSVSPREISGYTF. The DNA of the CDR3 is TGTGCCAGCAGCGTATCCCCTAGGGAGATCAGTGGCTACACCTTC.